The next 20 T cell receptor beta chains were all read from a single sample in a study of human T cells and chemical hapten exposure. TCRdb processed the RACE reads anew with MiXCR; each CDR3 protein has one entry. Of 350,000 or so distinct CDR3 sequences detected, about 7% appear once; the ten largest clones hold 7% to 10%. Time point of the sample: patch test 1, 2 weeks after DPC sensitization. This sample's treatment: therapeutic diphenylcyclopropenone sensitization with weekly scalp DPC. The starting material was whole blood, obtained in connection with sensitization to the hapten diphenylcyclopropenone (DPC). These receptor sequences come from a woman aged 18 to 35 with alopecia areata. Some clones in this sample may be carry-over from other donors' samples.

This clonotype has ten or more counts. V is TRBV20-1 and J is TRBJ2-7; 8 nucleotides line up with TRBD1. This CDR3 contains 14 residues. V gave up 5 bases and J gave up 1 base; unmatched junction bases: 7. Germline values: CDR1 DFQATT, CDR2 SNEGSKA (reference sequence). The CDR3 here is CSASGTGSSYEQYF. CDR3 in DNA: TGCAGTGCTTCCGGGACAGGCTCGTCCTACGAGCAGTACTTC.

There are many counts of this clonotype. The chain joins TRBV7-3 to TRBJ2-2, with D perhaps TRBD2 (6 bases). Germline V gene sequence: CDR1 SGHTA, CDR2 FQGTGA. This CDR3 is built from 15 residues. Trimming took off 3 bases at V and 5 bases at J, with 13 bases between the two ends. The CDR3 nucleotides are TGTGCCAGCAGCTTCGGCGGGGCGGGGACCGGGGAGCTGTTTTTT. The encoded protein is CASSFGGAGTGELFF.

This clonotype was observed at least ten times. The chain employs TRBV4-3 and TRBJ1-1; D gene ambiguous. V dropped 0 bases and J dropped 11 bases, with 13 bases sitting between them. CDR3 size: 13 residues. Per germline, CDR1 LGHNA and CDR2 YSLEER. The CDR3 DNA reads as TGCGCCAGCAGCCAAGATGGGGAAGGGCCCGCTTTCTTT. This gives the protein CASSQDGEGPAFF.

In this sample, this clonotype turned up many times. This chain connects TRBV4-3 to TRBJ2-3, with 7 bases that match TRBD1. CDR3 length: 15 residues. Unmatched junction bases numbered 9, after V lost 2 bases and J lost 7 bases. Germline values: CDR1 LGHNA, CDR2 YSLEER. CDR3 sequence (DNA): TGCGCCAGCAGCCAATCGGCTCCAGGGGGTTATACGCAGTATTTT. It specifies CASSQSAPGGYTQYF.

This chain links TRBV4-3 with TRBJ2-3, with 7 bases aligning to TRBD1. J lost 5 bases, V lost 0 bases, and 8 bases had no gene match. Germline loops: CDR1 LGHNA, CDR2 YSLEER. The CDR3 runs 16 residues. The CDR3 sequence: CASSQEYRGGGDTQYF. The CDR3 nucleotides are TGCGCCAGCAGCCAAGAGTACAGGGGCGGTGGAGATACGCAGTATTTT.

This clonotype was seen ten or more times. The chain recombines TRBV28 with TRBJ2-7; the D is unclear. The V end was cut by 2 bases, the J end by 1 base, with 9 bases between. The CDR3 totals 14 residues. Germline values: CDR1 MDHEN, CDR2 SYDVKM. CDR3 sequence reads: CASSLTGLSYEQYF. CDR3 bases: TGTGCCAGCAGTTTAACGGGCCTGTCCTACGAGCAGTACTTC.

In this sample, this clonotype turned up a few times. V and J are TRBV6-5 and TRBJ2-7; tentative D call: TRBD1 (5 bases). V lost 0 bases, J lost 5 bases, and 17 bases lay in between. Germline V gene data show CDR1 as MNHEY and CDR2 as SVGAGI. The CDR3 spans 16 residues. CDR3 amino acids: CASSYSTGQGVHEQYF. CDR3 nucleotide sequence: TGTGCCAGCAGTTACTCGACCGGGCAGGGTGTACACGAGCAGTACTTC.

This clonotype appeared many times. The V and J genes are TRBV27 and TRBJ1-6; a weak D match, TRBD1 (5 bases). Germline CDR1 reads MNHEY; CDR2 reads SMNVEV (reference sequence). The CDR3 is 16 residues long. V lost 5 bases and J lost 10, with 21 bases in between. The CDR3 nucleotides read TGTGCCAGCAGTCTAAGGGGTCCCGTCCTCAGCTCACCCCTCCACTTT. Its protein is CASSLRGPVLSSPLHF.

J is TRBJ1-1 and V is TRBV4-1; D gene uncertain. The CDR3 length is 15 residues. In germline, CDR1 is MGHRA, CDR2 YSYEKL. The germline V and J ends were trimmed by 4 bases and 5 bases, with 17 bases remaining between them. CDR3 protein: CASSPNTPWRTEAFF. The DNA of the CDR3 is TGCGCCAGCAGCCCTAATACTCCGTGGCGAACTGAAGCTTTCTTT.

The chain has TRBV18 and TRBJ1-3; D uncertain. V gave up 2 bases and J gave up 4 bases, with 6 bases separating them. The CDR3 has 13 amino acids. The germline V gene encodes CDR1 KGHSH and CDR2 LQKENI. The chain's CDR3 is CASSPTPGNTIYF. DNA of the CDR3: TGTGCCAGCTCACCAACACCGGGAAACACCATATATTTT.

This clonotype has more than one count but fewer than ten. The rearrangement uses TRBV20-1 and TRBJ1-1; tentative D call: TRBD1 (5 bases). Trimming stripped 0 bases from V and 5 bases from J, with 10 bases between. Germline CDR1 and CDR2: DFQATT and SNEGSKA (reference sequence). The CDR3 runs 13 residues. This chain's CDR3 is CSARERGFTEAFF. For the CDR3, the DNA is TGCAGTGCTAGAGAGAGGGGATTTACTGAAGCTTTCTTT.

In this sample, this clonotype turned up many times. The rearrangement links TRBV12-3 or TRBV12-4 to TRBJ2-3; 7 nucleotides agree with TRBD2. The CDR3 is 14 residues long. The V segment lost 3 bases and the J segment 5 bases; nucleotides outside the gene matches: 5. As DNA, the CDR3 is TGTGCCAGCAGTTTGCCCAGCGGGGTAGATACGCAGTATTTT. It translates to CASSLPSGVDTQYF.

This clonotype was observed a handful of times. CDR3 amino acids: CASAPARDGNQPQHF. CDR3 nucleotides: TGTGCTAGTGCCCCTGCCCGGGACGGCAATCAGCCCCAGCATTTT. The chain uses TRBV12-5 and TRBJ1-5; perhaps TRBD1 as D (5 bases). From germline, CDR1 is LGHNT and CDR2 FRNRAP. This CDR3 has 15 amino acids. The germline V and J ends were trimmed by 7 bases and 2 bases, with 15 bases remaining between them. The complete variable domain, with remaining parts taken from reference TRBV12-5 and TRBJ1-5, reads DARVTQTPRHKVTEMGQEVTMRCQPILGHNTVFWYRQTMMQGLELLAYFRNRAPLDDSGMPKDRFSAEMPDATLATLKIQPSEPRDSAVYFCASAPARDGNQPQHFGDGTRLSIL.

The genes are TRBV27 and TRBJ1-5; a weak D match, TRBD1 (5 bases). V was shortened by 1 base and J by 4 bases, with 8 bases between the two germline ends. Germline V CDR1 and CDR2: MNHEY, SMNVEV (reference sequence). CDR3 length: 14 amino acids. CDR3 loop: CASSLYRTNQPQHF. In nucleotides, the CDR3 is TGTGCCAGCAGTTTATACAGGACAAATCAGCCCCAGCATTTT.

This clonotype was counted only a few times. The CDR3 reads CSVGLAGGRYEQYF. CDR3 nucleotide sequence: TGCAGCGTTGGGCTAGCGGGGGGGAGATACGAGCAGTACTTC. The gene calls are TRBV29-1 and TRBJ2-7, with 12 bases that match TRBD2. The trim removed 4 bases at V and 4 bases at J, leaving 5 bases unmatched. CDR3 size: 14 residues. Germline loops: CDR1 SQVTM, CDR2 ANQGSEA.

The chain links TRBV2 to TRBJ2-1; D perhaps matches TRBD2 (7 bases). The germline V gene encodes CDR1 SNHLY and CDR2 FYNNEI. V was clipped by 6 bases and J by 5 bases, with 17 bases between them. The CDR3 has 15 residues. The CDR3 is CASSRFAGADNEQFF. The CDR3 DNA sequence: TGTGCCAGCAGCCGTTTCGCGGGGGCGGACAATGAGCAGTTCTTC.

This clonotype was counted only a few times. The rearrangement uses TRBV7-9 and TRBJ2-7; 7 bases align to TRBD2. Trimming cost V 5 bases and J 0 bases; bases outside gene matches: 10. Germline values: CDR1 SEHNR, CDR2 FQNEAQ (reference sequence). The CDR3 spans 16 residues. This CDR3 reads CASSPRGEGPSYEQYF. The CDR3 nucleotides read TGTGCCAGCAGCCCGAGAGGGGAGGGACCCTCCTACGAGCAGTACTTC.

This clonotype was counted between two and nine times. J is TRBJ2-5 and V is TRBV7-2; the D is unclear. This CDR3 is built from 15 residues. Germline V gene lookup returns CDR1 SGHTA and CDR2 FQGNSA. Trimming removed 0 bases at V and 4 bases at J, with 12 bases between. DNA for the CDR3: TGTGCCAGCAGCTTAGCCCCGGCCAGCCCAGAGACCCAGTACTTC. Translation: CASSLAPASPETQYF.

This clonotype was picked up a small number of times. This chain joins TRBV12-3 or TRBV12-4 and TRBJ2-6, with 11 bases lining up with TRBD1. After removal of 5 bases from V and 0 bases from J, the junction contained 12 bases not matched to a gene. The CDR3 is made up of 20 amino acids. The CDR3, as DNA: TGTGCCAGCAGTGAAACAACCGGGACAGGGGGTTACTCTGGGGCCAACGTCCTGACTTTC. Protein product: CASSETTGTGGYSGANVLTF.

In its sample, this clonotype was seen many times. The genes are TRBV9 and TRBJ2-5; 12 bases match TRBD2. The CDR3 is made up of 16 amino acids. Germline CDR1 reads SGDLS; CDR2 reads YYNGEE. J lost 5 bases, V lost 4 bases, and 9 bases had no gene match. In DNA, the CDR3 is TGTGCCAGCAGCCCTGGACTAGCGGGGTTAGGGGAGACCCAGTACTTC. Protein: CASSPGLAGLGETQYF.